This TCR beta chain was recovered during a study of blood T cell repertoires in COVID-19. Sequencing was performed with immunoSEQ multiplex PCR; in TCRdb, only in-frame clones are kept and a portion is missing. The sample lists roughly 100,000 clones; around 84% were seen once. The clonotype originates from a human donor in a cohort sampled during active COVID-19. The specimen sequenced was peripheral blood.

The CDR3 loop reads CASSGGDRGLHQPQHF. CDR3 DNA sequence: TGTGCCAGCTCCGGAGGCGACAGGGGGCTTCATCAGCCCCAGCATTTT. The rearrangement links TRBV18 to TRBJ1-5, with 10 bases identical to TRBD1. CDR3 size: 16 residues. V dropped 6 bases and J dropped 5; count of bases not matched to a gene: 10. Germline V gives CDR1 KGHSH, CDR2 LQKENI.